The present T cell receptor beta chain was sequenced within a study of shared clonotypes between healthy human individuals. The assay was immunoSEQ multiplex PCR, and TCRdb's table has in-frame clones only and misses some. The data show over a million clones, with roughly 98.5% seen just once and under 0.45% held by the top ten. In regard to this clone: Within the sample, other DNA sequences also encode this same CDR3.

This CDR3 region has 14 residues. V dropped 1 base and J dropped 6; count of bases not matched to a gene: 3. Germline CDR1 reads SGHAT; CDR2 reads FQNNGV. The sample was naive CD4+ T cells sorted from blood. The subset: CD45RA+ positively selected. The clonotype comes from a young man in good health. The V gene is TRBV11-2, the J gene TRBJ2-1; TRBD1 matches at 7 bases. DNA for the CDR3: TGTGCCAGCAGCTTAGTTGCAGGGGGCAATGAGCAGTTCTTC. The encoded protein is CASSLVAGGNEQFF.